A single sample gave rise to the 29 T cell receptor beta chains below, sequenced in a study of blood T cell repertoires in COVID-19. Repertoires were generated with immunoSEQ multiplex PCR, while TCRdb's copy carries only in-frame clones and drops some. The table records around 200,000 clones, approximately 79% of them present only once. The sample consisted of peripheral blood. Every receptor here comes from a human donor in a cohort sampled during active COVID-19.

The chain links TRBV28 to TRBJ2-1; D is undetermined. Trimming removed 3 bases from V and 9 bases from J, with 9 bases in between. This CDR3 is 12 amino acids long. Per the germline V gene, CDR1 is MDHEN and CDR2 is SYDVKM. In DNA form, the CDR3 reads TGTGCCAGCAGTTTTATAGAGGCTGAGCAGTTCTTC. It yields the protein CASSFIEAEQFF. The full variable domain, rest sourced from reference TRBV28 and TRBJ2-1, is DVKVTQSSRYLVKRTGEKVFLECVQDMDHENMFWYRQDPGLGLRLIYFSYDVKMKEKGDIPEGYSVSREKKERFSLILESASTNQTSMYLCASSFIEAEQFFGPGTRLTVL.

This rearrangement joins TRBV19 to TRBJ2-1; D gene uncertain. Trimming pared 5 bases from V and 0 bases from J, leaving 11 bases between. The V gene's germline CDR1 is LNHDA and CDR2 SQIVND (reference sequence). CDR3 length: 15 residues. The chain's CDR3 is CASSPIAASYNEQFF. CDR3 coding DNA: TGTGCCAGTAGTCCTATAGCAGCCTCCTACAATGAGCAGTTCTTC. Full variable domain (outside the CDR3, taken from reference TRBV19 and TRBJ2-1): DGGITQSPKYLFRKEGQNVTLSCEQNLNHDAMYWYRQDPGQGLRLIYYSQIVNDFQKGDIAEGYSVSREKKESFPLTVTSAQKNPTAFYLCASSPIAASYNEQFFGPGTRLTVL.

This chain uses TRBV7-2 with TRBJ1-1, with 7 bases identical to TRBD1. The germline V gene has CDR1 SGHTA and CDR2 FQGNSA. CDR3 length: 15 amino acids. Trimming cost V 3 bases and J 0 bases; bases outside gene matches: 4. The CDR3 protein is CASSLKGGLNTEAFF. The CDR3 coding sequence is TGTGCCAGCAGCTTGAAAGGGGGCCTGAACACTGAAGCTTTCTTT.

CDR3 in DNA: TGTGCCAGCAGTGAGAGTCACCGGGGCACTGAAGCTTTCTTT. Its protein product is CASSESHRGTEAFF. The chain employs TRBV2 and TRBJ1-1; D is undetermined. V lost 3 bases and J lost 4, with 12 bases in between. This CDR3 region has 14 residues. Germline values: CDR1 SNHLY, CDR2 FYNNEI.

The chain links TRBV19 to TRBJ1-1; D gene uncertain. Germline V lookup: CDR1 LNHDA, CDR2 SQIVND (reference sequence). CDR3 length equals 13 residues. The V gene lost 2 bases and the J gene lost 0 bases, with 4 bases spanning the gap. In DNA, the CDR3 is TGTGCCAGTAGTATAATTATGAACACTGAAGCTTTCTTT. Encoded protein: CASSIIMNTEAFF. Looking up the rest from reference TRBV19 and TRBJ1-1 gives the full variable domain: DGGITQSPKYLFRKEGQNVTLSCEQNLNHDAMYWYRQDPGQGLRLIYYSQIVNDFQKGDIAEGYSVSREKKESFPLTVTSAQKNPTAFYLCASSIIMNTEAFFGQGTRLTVV.

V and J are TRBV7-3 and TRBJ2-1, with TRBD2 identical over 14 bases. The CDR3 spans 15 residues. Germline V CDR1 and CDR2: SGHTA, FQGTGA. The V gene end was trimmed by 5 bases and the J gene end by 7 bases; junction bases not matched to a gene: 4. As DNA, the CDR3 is TGTGCCAGCAGCGCCGGGACTAGCGGGAGTAATGAGCAGTTCTTC. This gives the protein CASSAGTSGSNEQFF.

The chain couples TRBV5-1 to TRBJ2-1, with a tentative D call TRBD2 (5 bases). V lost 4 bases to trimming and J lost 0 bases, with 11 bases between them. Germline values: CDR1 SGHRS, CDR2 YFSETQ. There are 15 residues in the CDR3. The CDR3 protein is CASSRLPSSYNEQFF. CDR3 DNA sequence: TGCGCCAGCAGCCGACTACCGAGCTCCTACAATGAGCAGTTCTTC.

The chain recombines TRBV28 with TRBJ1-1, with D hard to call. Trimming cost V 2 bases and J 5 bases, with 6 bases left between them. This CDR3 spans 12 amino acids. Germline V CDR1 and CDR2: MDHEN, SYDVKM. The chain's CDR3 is CASSLLSTEAFF. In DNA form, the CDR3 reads TGTGCCAGCAGTTTACTATCTACTGAAGCTTTCTTT.

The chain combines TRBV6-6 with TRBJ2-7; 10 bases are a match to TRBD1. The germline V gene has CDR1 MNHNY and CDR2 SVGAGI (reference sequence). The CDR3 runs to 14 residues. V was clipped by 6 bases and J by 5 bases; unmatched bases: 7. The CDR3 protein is CASSPGTGDNEQYF. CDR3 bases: TGTGCCAGCAGCCCCGGGACAGGGGACAACGAGCAGTACTTC.

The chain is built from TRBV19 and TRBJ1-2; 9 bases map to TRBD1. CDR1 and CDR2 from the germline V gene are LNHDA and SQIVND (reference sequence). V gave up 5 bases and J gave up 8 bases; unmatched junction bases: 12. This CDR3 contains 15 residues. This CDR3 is CASSAPGQGARGYTF. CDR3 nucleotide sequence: TGTGCCAGTAGTGCACCGGGACAGGGTGCGAGAGGCTACACCTTC.

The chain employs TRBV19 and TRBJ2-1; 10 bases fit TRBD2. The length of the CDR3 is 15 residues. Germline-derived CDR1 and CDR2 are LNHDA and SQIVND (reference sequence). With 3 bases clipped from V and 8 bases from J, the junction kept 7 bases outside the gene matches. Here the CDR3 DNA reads TGTGCCAGTAGTATCTTGTCTAGCGGGAGAGATGAGCAGTTCTTC. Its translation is CASSILSSGRDEQFF.

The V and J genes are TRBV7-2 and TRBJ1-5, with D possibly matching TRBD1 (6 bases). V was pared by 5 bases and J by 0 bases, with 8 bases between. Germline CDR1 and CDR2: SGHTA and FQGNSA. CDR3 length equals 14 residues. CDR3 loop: CASSPDSSNQPQHF. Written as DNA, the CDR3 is TGTGCCAGCAGCCCGGACAGTAGCAATCAGCCCCAGCATTTT. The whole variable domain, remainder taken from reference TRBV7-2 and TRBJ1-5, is GAGVSQSPSNKVTEKGKDVELRCDPISGHTALYWYRQSLGQGLEFLIYFQGNSAPDKSGLPSDRFSAERTGGSVSTLTIQRTQQEDSAVYLCASSPDSSNQPQHFGDGTRLSIL.

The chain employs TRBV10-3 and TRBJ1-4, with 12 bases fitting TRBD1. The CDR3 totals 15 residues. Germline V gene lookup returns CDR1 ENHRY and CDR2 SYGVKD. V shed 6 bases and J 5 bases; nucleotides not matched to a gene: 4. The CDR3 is CAISYGTGGNEKLFF. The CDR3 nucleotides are TGTGCCATCAGCTATGGGACAGGGGGCAATGAAAAACTGTTTTTT.

The CDR3 coding sequence is TGTGCCAGCTCACCTCACCGGGACAGCTACGAGCAGTACTTC. As protein: CASSPHRDSYEQYF. This rearrangement joins TRBV18 to TRBJ2-7; TRBD1 aligns across 7 bases. This CDR3 has 14 amino acids. The germline V gene encodes CDR1 KGHSH and CDR2 LQKENI. The ends lost 3 bases at V and 3 bases at J; junction bases unmatched: 5.

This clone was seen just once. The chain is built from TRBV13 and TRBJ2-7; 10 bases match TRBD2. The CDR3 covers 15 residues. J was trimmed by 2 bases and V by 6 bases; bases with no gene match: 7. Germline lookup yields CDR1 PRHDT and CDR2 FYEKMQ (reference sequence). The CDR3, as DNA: TGTGCCAGCAGGCGTTCCGGGACTAGCGCCTACGAGCAGTACTTC. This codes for CASRRSGTSAYEQYF.

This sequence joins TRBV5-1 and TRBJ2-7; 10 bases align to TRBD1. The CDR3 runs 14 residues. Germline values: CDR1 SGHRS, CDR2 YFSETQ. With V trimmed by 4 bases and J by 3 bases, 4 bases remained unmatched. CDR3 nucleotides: TGCGCCAGCAGCGGGGGACAGGGGTACTACGAGCAGTACTTC. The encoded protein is CASSGGQGYYEQYF.

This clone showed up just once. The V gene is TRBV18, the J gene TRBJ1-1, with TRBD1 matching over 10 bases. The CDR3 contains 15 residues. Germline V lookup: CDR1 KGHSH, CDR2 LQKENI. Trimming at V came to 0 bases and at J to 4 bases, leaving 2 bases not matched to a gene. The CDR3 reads CASSPPRTGGTEAFF. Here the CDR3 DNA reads TGTGCCAGCTCACCACCAAGGACAGGGGGCACTGAAGCTTTCTTT. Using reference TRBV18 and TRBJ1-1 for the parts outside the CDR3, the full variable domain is NAGVMQNPRHLVRRRGQEARLRCSPMKGHSHVYWYRQLPEEGLKFMVYLQKENIIDESGMPKERFSAEFPKEGPSILRIQQVVRGDSAAYFCASSPPRTGGTEAFFGQGTRLTVV.

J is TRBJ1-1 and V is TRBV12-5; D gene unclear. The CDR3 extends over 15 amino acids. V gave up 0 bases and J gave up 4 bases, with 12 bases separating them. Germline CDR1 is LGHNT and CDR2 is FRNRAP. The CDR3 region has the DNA TGTGCTAGTGGTTTGGTAGTGGGGAGAATCACTGAAGCTTTCTTT. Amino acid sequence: CASGLVVGRITEAFF.

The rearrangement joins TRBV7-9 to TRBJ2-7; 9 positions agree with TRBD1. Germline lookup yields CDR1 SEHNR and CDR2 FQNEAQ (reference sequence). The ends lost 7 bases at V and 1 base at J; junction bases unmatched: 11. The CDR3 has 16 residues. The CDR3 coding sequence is TGTGCCAGCAATGATCACAGGGGGCTGTCTTCCTACGAGCAGTACTTC. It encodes CASNDHRGLSSYEQYF.

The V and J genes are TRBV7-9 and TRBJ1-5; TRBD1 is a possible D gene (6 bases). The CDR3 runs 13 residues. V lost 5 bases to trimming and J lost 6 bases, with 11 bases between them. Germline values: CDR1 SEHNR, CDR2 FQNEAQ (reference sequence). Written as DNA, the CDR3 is TGTGCCAGCAGCCAGCAGGGGTCTCAGCCCCAGCATTTT. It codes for CASSQQGSQPQHF.

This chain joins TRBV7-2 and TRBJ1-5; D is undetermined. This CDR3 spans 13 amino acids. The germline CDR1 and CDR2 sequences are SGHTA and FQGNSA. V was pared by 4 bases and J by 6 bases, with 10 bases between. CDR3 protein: CASSSTQVQPQHF. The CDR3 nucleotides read TGTGCCAGCAGCTCTACTCAGGTTCAGCCCCAGCATTTT.

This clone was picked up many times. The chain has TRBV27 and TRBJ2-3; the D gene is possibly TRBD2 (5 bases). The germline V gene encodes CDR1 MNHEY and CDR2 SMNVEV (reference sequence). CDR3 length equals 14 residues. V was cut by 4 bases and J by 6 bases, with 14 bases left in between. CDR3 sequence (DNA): TGTGCCAGCAGTTATCGGAGCGGTGGGGATACGCAGTATTTT. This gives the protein CASSYRSGGDTQYF.

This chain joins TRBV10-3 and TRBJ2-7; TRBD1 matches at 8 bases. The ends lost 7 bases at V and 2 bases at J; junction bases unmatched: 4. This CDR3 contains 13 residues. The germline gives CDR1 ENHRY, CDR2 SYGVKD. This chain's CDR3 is CAINQGATYEQYF. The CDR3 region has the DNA TGTGCCATCAACCAGGGGGCTACCTACGAGCAGTACTTC.

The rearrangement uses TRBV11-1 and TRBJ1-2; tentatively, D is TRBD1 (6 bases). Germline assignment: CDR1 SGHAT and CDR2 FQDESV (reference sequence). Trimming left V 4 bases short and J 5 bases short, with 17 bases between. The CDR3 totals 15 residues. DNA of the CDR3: TGTGCCAGCAGCTCTGTAGAAACAGGGATATATGGCTACACCTTC. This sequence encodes CASSSVETGIYGYTF.

CDR3 nucleotide sequence: TGTGCCAGAAGCACCAGGGGGAACCCTGGAAACACCATATATTTT. Translating gives CARSTRGNPGNTIYF. The chain recombines TRBV5-3 with TRBJ1-3, with TRBD1 identical over 7 bases. TRBV5-3 is flagged as an ORF with uncertain function. This CDR3 comprises 15 residues. J was trimmed by 2 bases and V by 4 bases; bases with no gene match: 6.

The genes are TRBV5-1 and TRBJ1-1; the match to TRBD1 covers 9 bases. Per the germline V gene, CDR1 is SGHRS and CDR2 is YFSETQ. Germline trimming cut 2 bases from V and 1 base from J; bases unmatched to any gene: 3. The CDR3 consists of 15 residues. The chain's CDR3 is CASSFYRGQNTEAFF. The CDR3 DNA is TGCGCCAGCAGCTTCTACAGGGGGCAGAACACTGAAGCTTTCTTT.

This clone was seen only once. The CDR3 is CAIGRDRDTEAFF. The CDR3 nucleotides read TGTGCCATCGGACGGGACAGGGACACTGAAGCTTTCTTT. V gene TRBV10-3 combines with J gene TRBJ1-1; 9 bases agree with TRBD1. The V and J ends lost 8 bases and 3 bases, in that order; junction bases with no gene match: 4. The V gene's germline CDR1 is ENHRY and CDR2 SYGVKD. The CDR3 consists of 13 residues.

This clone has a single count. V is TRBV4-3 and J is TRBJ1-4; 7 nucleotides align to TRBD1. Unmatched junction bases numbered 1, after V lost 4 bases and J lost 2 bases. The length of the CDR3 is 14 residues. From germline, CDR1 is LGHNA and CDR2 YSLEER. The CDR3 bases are TGCGCCAGCAGCCGCAGGGGGACTAATGAAAAACTGTTTTTT. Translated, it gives CASSRRGTNEKLFF.

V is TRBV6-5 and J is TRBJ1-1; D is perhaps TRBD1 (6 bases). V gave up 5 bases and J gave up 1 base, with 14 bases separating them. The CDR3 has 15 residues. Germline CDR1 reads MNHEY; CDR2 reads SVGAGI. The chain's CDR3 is CASSPTGTRNTEAFF. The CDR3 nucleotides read TGTGCCAGCAGTCCTACAGGGACGAGGAACACTGAAGCTTTCTTT.